This T cell receptor (beta chain) is drawn from a study of T-cell reconstitution after alpha-beta-depleted transplantation in children. V was pared by 4 bases and J by 4 bases, with 6 bases of the junction left unmatched. The CDR3 is 15 amino acids. CDR1 MNHEY and CDR2 SVGAGI come from the germline V gene. Preparation of the TCRbeta library involved a method that used unique molecular identifiers. TCRdb fed the PCR reads into MiXCR, producing one record per CDR3 protein. The table shows about 500,000 distinct CDR3 sequences, with approximately 29% occurring only once. This clonotype appeared a few times.

The chain is built from TRBV6-5 and TRBJ2-1; 8 nucleotides match TRBD2. This sample comprised PBMCs from the stem cell graft donor, obtained from the stem cell graft. The sequence was collected from a human donor who donated a stem cell graft to a child with aplastic anemia. This CDR3 reads CASSLSSGFYNEQFF. In nucleotides, the CDR3 is TGTGCCAGCAGTTTATCTAGCGGGTTTTACAATGAGCAGTTCTTC.